The present entry profiles one T cell receptor beta chain with its context. Its specificity is not known. This sample was included in a study of monozygotic twins with inflammatory bowel disease. Findings of the study overall: IBD patients shared fewer clonotypes with others than healthy twins, especially with disease activity.

Sampling involved one blood draw (roughly 2.5 ml) for every donor. The CDR3 contains 13 residues. The germline gives CDR1 SQVTM, CDR2 ANQGSEA. TCRdb reprocessed the 5' RACE reads; each CDR3 protein has one entry and no DNA is given. Its table lists about 330,000 distinct CDR3 sequences. Sequencing input: blood. The chain uses TRBV29-1 and TRBJ2-5. The clonotype was recovered from a human donor with ulcerative colitis or Crohn's disease, or a healthy co-twin of an affected twin (not recorded which). The CDR3 region is CSVDTASLETQYF.